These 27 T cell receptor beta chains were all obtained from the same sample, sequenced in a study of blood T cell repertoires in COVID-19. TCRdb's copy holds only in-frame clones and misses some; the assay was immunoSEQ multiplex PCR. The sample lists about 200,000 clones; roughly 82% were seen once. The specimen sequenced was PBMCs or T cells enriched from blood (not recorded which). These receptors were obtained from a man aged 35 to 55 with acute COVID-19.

For the CDR3, the DNA is TGTGCCAGCAGTGAATGGGAGGGGGTCGGTCAGCCCCAGCATTTT. Translation: CASSEWEGVGQPQHF. This rearrangement joins TRBV6-1 to TRBJ1-5; D is perhaps TRBD1 (6 bases). V shed 2 bases and J shed 6 bases, with 14 bases lying between them. This CDR3 contains 15 residues. Germline CDR1 reads MNHNS; CDR2 reads SASEGT.

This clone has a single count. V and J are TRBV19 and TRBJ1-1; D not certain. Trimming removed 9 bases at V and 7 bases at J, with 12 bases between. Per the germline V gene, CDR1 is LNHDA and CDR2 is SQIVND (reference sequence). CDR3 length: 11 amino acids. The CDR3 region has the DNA TGTGCCAGCAGGATCTTCGGTGAAGCTTTCTTT. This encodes CASRIFGEAFF.

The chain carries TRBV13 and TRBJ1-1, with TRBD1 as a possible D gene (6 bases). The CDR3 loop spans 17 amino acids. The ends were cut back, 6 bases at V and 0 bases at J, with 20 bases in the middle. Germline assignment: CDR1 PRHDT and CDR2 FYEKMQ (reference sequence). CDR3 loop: CASRQSTGPPMNTEAFF. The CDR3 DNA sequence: TGTGCCAGCAGACAAAGCACAGGGCCCCCCATGAACACTGAAGCTTTCTTT.

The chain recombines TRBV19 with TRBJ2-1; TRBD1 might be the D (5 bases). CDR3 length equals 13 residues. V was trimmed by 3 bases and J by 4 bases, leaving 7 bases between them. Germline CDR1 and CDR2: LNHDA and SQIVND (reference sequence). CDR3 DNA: TGTGCCAGTAGTATGCAGGGTTACAATGAGCAGTTCTTC. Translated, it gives CASSMQGYNEQFF.

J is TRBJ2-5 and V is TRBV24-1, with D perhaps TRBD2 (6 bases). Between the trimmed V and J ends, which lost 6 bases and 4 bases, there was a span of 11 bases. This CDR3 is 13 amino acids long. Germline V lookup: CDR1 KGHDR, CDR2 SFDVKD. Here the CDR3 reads CATSHPGVETQYF. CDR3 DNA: TGTGCCACCAGTCATCCGGGGGTAGAGACCCAGTACTTC.

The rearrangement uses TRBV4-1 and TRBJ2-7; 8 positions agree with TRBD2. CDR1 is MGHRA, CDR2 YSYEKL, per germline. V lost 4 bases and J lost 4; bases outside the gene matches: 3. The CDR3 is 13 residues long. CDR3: CASSRGGQYEQYF. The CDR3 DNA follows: TGCGCCAGCAGCCGCGGGGGGCAGTACGAGCAGTACTTC.

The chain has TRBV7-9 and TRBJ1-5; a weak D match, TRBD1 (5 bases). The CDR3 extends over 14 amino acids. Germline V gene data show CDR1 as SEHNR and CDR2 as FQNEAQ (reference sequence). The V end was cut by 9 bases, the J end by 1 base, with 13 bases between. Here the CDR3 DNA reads TGTGCCAGGACACAGGAACAAAGCAATCAGCCCCAGCATTTT. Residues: CARTQEQSNQPQHF.

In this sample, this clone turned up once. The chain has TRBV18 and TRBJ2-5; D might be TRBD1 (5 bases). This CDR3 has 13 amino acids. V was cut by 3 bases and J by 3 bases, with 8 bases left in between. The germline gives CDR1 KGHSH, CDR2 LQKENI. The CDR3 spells CASSPKGKETQYF. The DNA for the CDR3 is TGTGCCAGCTCACCCAAGGGGAAAGAGACCCAGTACTTC. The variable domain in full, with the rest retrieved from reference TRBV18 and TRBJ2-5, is NAGVMQNPRHLVRRRGQEARLRCSPMKGHSHVYWYRQLPEEGLKFMVYLQKENIIDESGMPKERFSAEFPKEGPSILRIQQVVRGDSAAYFCASSPKGKETQYFGPGTRLLVL.

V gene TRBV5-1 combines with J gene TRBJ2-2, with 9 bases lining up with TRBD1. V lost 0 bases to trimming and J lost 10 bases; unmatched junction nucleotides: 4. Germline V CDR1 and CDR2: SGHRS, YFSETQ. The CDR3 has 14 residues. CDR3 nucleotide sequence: TGCGCCAGCAGCTTGGAAGGACAGGGGTTGGAGCTGTTTTTT. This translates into CASSLEGQGLELFF.

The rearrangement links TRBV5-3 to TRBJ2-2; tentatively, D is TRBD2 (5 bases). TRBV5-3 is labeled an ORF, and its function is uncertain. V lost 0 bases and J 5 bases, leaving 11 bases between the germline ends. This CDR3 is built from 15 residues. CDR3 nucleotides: TGTGCCAGAAGCTTGGATGGAGGTAATACCGGGGAGCTGTTTTTT. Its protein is CARSLDGGNTGELFF.

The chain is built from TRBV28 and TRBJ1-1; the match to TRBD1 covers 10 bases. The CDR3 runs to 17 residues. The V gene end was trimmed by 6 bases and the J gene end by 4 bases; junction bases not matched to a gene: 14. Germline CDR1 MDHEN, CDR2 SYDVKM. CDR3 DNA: TGTGCCAGCAGACTGGACAGGGGGTCAATCGGTGGCACTGAAGCTTTCTTT. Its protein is CASRLDRGSIGGTEAFF. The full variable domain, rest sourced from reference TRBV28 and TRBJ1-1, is DVKVTQSSRYLVKRTGEKVFLECVQDMDHENMFWYRQDPGLGLRLIYFSYDVKMKEKGDIPEGYSVSREKKERFSLILESASTNQTSMYLCASRLDRGSIGGTEAFFGQGTRLTVV.

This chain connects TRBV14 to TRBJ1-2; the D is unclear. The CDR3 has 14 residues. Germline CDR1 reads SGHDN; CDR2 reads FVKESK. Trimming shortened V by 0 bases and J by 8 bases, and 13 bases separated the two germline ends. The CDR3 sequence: CASSQEGFGGGYTF. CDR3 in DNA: TGTGCCAGCAGCCAAGAGGGTTTTGGAGGGGGCTACACCTTC.

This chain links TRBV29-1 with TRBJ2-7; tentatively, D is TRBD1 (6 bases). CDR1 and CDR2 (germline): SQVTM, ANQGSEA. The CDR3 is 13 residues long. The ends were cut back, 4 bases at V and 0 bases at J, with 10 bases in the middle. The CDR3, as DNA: TGCAGCGTTGTCTCAGGGGTCTCCTACGAGCAGTACTTC. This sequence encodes CSVVSGVSYEQYF.

The DNA for the CDR3 is TGTGCCATCAGTGATCTCCAGGGAGGACAGCCCCAGCATTTT. Translation gives CAISDLQGGQPQHF. The J gene is TRBJ1-5, the V gene TRBV10-3, with D maybe TRBD1 (5 bases). The CDR3 has 14 residues. Looked up from germline, CDR1 is ENHRY and CDR2 is SYGVKD. Between the trimmed V and J ends, which lost 3 bases and 7 bases, there was a span of 13 bases.

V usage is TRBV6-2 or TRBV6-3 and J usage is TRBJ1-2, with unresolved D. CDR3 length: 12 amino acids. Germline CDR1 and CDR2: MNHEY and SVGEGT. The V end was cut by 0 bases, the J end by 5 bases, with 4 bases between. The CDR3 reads CASSYSSYGYTF. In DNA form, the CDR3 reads TGTGCCAGCAGTTACTCGTCTTATGGCTACACCTTC.

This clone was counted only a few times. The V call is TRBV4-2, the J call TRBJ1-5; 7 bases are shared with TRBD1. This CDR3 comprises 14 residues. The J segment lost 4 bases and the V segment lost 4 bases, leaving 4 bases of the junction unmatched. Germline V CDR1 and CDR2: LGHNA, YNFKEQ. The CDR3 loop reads CASSLAGGNQPQHF. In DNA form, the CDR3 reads TGTGCCAGCAGCCTCGCAGGGGGAAATCAGCCCCAGCATTTT.

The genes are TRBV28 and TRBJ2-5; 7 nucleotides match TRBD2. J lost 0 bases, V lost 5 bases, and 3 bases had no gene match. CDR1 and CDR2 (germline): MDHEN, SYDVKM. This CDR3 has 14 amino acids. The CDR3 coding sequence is TGTGCCAGCAGTAACAGCGGGAACCAAGAGACCCAGTACTTC. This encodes CASSNSGNQETQYF.

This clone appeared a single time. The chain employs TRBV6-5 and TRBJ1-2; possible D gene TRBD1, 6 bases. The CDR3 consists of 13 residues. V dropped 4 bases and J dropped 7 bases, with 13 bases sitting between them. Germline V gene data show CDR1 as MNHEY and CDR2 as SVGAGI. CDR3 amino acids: CASSLQGRSGYTF. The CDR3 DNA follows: TGTGCCAGCAGTTTACAGGGACGGTCTGGCTACACCTTC.

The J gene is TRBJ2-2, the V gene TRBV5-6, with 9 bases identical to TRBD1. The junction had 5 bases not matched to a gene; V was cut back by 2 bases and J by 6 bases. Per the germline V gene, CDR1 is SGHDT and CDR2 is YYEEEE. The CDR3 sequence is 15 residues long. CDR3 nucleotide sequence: TGTGCCAGCAGCTTTACCGGGACAGGGTCCGGGGAGCTGTTTTTT. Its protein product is CASSFTGTGSGELFF.

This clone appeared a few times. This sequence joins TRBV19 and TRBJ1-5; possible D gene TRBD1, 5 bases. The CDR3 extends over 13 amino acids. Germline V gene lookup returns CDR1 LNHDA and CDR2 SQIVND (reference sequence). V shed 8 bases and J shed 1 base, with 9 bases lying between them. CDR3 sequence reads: CASGQGSNQPQHF. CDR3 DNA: TGTGCCAGTGGTCAGGGAAGCAATCAGCCCCAGCATTTT.

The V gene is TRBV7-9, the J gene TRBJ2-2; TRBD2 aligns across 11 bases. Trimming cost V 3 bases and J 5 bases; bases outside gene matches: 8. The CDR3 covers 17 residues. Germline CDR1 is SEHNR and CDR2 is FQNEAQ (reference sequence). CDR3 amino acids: CASSFLTSGSRTGELFF. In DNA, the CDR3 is TGTGCCAGCAGCTTCCTCACTAGCGGGAGTCGGACCGGGGAGCTGTTTTTT.

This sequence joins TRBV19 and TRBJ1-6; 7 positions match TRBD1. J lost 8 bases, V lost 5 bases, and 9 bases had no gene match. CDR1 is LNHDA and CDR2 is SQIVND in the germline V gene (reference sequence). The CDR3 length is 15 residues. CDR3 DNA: TGTGCCAGTAGTCAATTGACAGGGTGGGATTCACCCCTCCACTTT. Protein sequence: CASSQLTGWDSPLHF.

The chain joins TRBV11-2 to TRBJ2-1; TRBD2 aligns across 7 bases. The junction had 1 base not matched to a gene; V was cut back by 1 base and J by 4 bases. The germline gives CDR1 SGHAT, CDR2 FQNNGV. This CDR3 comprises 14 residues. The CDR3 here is CASSLASGYNEQFF. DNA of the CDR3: TGTGCCAGCAGCTTAGCTAGCGGTTACAATGAGCAGTTCTTC.

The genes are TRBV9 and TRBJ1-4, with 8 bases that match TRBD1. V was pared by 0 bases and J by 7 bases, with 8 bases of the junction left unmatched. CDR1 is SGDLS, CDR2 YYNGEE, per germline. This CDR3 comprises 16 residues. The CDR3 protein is CASSVEPWDRLEKLFF. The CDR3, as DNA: TGTGCCAGCAGCGTAGAACCCTGGGACAGGCTTGAAAAACTGTTTTTT. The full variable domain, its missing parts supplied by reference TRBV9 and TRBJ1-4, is DSGVTQTPKHLITATGQRVTLRCSPRSGDLSVYWYQQSLDQGLQFLIQYYNGEERAKGNILERFSAQQFPDLHSELNLSSLELGDSALYFCASSVEPWDRLEKLFFGSGTQLSVL.

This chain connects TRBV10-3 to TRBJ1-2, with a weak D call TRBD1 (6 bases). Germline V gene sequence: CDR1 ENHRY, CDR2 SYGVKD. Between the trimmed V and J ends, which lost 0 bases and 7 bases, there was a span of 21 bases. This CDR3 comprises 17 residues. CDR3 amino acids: CAISESKTGRLGSGYTF. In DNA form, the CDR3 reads TGTGCCATCAGTGAGTCGAAGACAGGAAGGTTGGGTTCTGGCTACACCTTC.

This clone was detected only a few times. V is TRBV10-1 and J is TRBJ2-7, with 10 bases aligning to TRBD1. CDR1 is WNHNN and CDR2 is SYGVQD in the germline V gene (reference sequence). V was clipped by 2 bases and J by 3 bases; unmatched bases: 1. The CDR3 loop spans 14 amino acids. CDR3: CASSEGQGDYEQYF. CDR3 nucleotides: TGCGCCAGCAGTGAGGGACAGGGGGACTACGAGCAGTACTTC.

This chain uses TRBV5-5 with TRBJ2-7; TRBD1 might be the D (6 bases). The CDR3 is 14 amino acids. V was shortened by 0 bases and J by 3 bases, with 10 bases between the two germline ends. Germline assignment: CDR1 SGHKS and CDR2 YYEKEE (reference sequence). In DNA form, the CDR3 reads TGTGCCAGCAGCTTGGCCCCACAGGGCTACGAGCAGTACTTC. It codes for CASSLAPQGYEQYF.